Shown below are 17 T cell receptor beta chains from a single sample sequenced in a study of T cells after yellow fever vaccination. In TCRdb, the 5' RACE reads were re-called with MiXCR into one record per CDR3 protein. The data hold roughly 250,000 distinct CDR3 sequences, with 10% to 15% observed a single time. The input for sequencing was CD4+ T cells sorted from PBMCs, taken 45 days after the yellow fever booster vaccination. These receptor sequences come from a man aged 25 to 40 who received the YFV17D yellow fever vaccine.

This clonotype was seen a few times. V and J are TRBV7-2 and TRBJ1-1; TRBD1 might be the D (6 bases). Trimming removed 7 bases from V and 2 bases from J, with 20 bases in between. The CDR3 covers 16 residues. The V gene's germline CDR1 is SGHTA and CDR2 FQGNSA. The CDR3 protein is CASILRTGHLNTEAFF. The DNA of the CDR3 is TGTGCCAGCATCCTCCGAACGGGACACCTAAACACTGAAGCTTTCTTT.

This clonotype was seen at least ten times. The chain couples TRBV20-1 to TRBJ2-7; a possible D gene is TRBD2 (6 bases). The ends were cut back, 0 bases at V and 3 bases at J, with 18 bases in the middle. This CDR3 has 16 residues. Germline CDR1 reads DFQATT; CDR2 reads SNEGSKA (reference sequence). CDR3 sequence: CSARDGEAGPVYEQYF. Here the CDR3 DNA reads TGCAGTGCTAGAGATGGGGAGGCAGGACCGGTCTACGAGCAGTACTTC.

This clonotype was observed a few times. The rearrangement links TRBV27 to TRBJ1-1, with a weak D call TRBD1 (5 bases). Trimming shortened V by 4 bases and J by 2 bases, and 8 bases separated the two germline ends. The CDR3 contains 13 residues. The germline V gene has CDR1 MNHEY and CDR2 SMNVEV (reference sequence). The CDR3 coding sequence is TGTGCCAGCAGTTGGGGCCCTAACACTGAAGCTTTCTTT. Amino acid sequence: CASSWGPNTEAFF.

The V and J genes are TRBV15 and TRBJ2-1; D might be TRBD1 (6 bases). Germline V gives CDR1 LNHNV, CDR2 YYDKDF (reference sequence). Trimming took off 0 bases at V and 5 bases at J, with 8 bases between the two ends. CDR3 size: 14 residues. As DNA, the CDR3 is TGTGCCACCAGCAGAGATGGGGGCGACAATGAGCAGTTCTTC. Translated: CATSRDGGDNEQFF. Supplemented by reference TRBV15 and TRBJ2-1, the full variable domain reads DAMVIQNPRYQVTQFGKPVTLSCSQTLNHNVMYWYQQKSSQAPKLLFHYYDKDFNNEADTPDNFQSRRPNTSFCFLDIRSPGLGDTAMYLCATSRDGGDNEQFFGPGTRLTVL.

The rearrangement links TRBV12-3 or TRBV12-4 to TRBJ1-3; weak D call: TRBD1 (6 bases). V was clipped by 6 bases and J by 1 base, with 10 bases between them. The CDR3 is 14 amino acids. DNA for the CDR3: TGTGCCAGCAGCCTAGACAGGTCTGGAAACACCATATATTTT. Its protein product is CASSLDRSGNTIYF.

The table lists this clonotype with a few counts. Here the CDR3 reads CASSFGGRRETQYF. The CDR3 nucleotides are TGTGCCAGCAGTTTTGGCGGGAGGAGAGAGACCCAGTACTTC. V usage is TRBV28 and J usage is TRBJ2-5; the match to TRBD2 covers 8 bases. V was clipped by 3 bases and J by 4 bases; unmatched bases: 4. The CDR3 extends over 14 amino acids. Germline V lookup: CDR1 MDHEN, CDR2 SYDVKM.

There are many counts of this clonotype. The chain employs TRBV20-1 and TRBJ1-2; D is uncertain. Deletions cut 3 bases from V and 2 bases from J, with 10 bases between. Germline V gene sequence: CDR1 DFQATT, CDR2 SNEGSKA (reference sequence). The CDR3 spans 13 residues. Written as DNA, the CDR3 is TGCAGTGCTAGTCGGGAATTGAACTATGGCTACACCTTC. Translated, it gives CSASRELNYGYTF.

This clonotype has more than one count but fewer than ten. The J gene is TRBJ2-1, the V gene TRBV7-2; D is undetermined. CDR1 and CDR2 (germline): SGHTA, FQGNSA. The CDR3 sequence is 13 residues long. V gave up 3 bases and J gave up 5 bases, with 8 bases separating them. The CDR3 spells CASSFKWDNEQFF. CDR3 DNA: TGTGCCAGCAGCTTTAAGTGGGACAATGAGCAGTTCTTC.

This chain joins TRBV6-5 and TRBJ2-6, with D perhaps TRBD1 or TRBD2 (5 bases each). The CDR3 has 18 residues. V was trimmed by 2 bases and J by 4 bases, leaving 18 bases between them. Germline-derived CDR1 and CDR2 are MNHEY and SVGAGI. The DNA for the CDR3 is TGTGCCAGCAGTTACGGGAGAGGTGGGGCGCAAGGGGCCAACGTCCTGACTTTC. Protein product: CASSYGRGGAQGANVLTF.

The chain links TRBV12-5 to TRBJ2-5, with D unresolved. V shed 4 bases and J shed 5 bases, with 14 bases lying between them. The germline V gene has CDR1 LGHNT and CDR2 FRNRAP. The CDR3 has 14 amino acids. This chain's CDR3 is CASGSIEAAETQYF. DNA for the CDR3: TGTGCTAGTGGTTCTATTGAGGCAGCGGAGACCCAGTACTTC.

Ten or more counts support this clonotype. This chain's CDR3 is CASAEVSTGELFF. Written as DNA, the CDR3 is TGTGCCAGCGCGGAGGTCTCAACCGGGGAGCTGTTTTTT. The chain has TRBV12-3 or TRBV12-4 and TRBJ2-2; perhaps TRBD2 as D (5 bases). There are 13 residues in the CDR3. V dropped 8 bases and J dropped 5 bases, with 12 bases sitting between them.

V gene TRBV29-1 combines with J gene TRBJ2-6; no clear D. The CDR3 has 15 amino acids. Germline loops: CDR1 SQVTM, CDR2 ANQGSEA. V lost 4 bases and J 0 bases, leaving 10 bases between the germline ends. This chain's CDR3 is CSVVADPSGANVLTF. In nucleotides, the CDR3 is TGCAGCGTTGTTGCGGATCCCTCTGGGGCCAACGTCCTGACTTTC.

This clonotype was observed many times. The rearrangement links TRBV20-1 to TRBJ2-7, with 10 positions matching TRBD2. The length of the CDR3 is 15 residues. Per the germline V gene, CDR1 is DFQATT and CDR2 is SNEGSKA (reference sequence). V was clipped by 3 bases and J by 4 bases; unmatched bases: 9. The CDR3 DNA is TGCAGTGCTAGTCCCCATAGCGGGAGGCGTTACGAGCAGTACTTC. Translation: CSASPHSGRRYEQYF.

This clonotype was seen only a few times. The J gene is TRBJ2-1, the V gene TRBV19; 10 nucleotides line up with TRBD2. The CDR3 spans 15 residues. V gave up 7 bases and J gave up 4 bases; unmatched junction bases: 7. Looked up from germline, CDR1 is LNHDA and CDR2 is SQIVND (reference sequence). DNA of the CDR3: TGTGCCAGTATCCAAGCGGGAGGGGGGTACAATGAGCAGTTCTTC. Translating gives CASIQAGGGYNEQFF.

This clonotype came up a few times. The chain employs TRBV7-2 and TRBJ1-2; D gene unclear. Trimming removed 5 bases at V and 3 bases at J, with 7 bases between. Germline V gene sequence: CDR1 SGHTA, CDR2 FQGNSA. This CDR3 is 12 amino acids long. The CDR3 nucleotides are TGTGCCAGCAGCAGGGAACACTATGGCTACACCTTC. As protein: CASSREHYGYTF.

The rearrangement joins TRBV5-4 to TRBJ2-1, with 9 bases lining up with TRBD1. The germline V gene encodes CDR1 SGHNT and CDR2 YYREEE (reference sequence). The junction had 8 bases not matched to a gene; V was cut back by 4 bases and J by 9 bases. This CDR3 contains 14 residues. This CDR3 is CASSPGTGRGEQFF. CDR3 DNA sequence: TGTGCCAGCAGCCCCGGGACAGGGAGGGGTGAGCAGTTCTTC.

The chain carries TRBV5-4 and TRBJ2-1; 10 nucleotides agree with TRBD2. The CDR3 sequence is 16 residues long. Losses at the gene ends were 1 base for V and 8 bases for J; bases not matched to a gene: 9. CDR1 is SGHNT, CDR2 YYREEE, per germline (reference sequence). In DNA, the CDR3 is TGTGCCAGCAGCTTGAGGCCGGGACTAGCGTTCGATGAGCAGTTCTTC. Its protein is CASSLRPGLAFDEQFF. Based on the CDR3 plus reference TRBV5-4 and TRBJ2-1, the full variable domain is ETGVTQSPTHLIKTRGQQVTLRCSSQSGHNTVSWYQQALGQGPQFIFQYYREEENGRGNFPPRFSGLQFPNYSSELNVNALELDDSALYLCASSLRPGLAFDEQFFGPGTRLTVL.